The subject of this entry is one T cell receptor (beta chain). Its antigen is currently unknown. This entry belongs to a study of post-analysis software for immune sequencing data. Findings and limits, study-wide: Controls showed lower frequencies than patients for several TRBV segments, and TRBV5-6, TRBV5-1 and TRBV20-1 were among these.

Between the trimmed V and J ends, which lost 4 bases and 1 base, there was a span of 8 bases. The CDR3 covers 15 residues. Germline-derived CDR1 and CDR2 are MRHNA and SNTAGT. Every TCR beta cDNA library bore unique molecular identifiers. The source material, 1 to 10 million T cells, gave rise to about 520,000 cDNA molecules. Using its own MiXCR run on the PCR reads, TCRdb lists one record per CDR3 protein. The data show roughly 800,000 distinct CDR3 sequences, approximately 53% seen once. The receptor was derived from a girl aged 5 to 17 with multiple sclerosis. This chain uses TRBV6-4 with TRBJ2-6; a possible D gene is TRBD1 (6 bases). Sequenced input: blood. CDR3 amino acids: CASSATGSGANVLTF. The CDR3 DNA sequence: TGTGCCAGCAGTGCCACAGGGTCTGGGGCCAACGTCCTGACTTTC.